The following is a T cell receptor beta chain sequence with its context. These data are taken from a study of blood T cell repertoires in COVID-19. In the study overall: There were acute and convalescent COVID-19 samples, and they came from the United States, Italy and Spain. T cells, B-cell-depleted T cells, or PBMCs provided the cDNA or gDNA that served as material.

Original analysis: By means of reference gene primer amplification, nucleated cell counts were estimated. Sequencing was performed with immunoSEQ multiplex PCR; in TCRdb, only in-frame clones are kept and a portion is missing. From that table come the V and J calls and clone size; the DNA was used to work out D and trimming. The data contain 22,000 or so clones, 75% to 95% of them singletons. The CDR3 loop spans 16 amino acids. V lost 3 bases to trimming and J lost 3 bases; unmatched junction nucleotides: 12. Per germline, CDR1 SGHKS and CDR2 YYEKEE (reference sequence). The sequence was collected from a human donor in a cohort sampled during active COVID-19. The sequencing input was peripheral blood. The chain recombines TRBV5-5 with TRBJ2-7; 7 bases align to TRBD1. The CDR3 region has the DNA TGTGCCAGCAGCTGGGGGTGGGACAGTCCCTTCTACGAGCAGTACTTC. Translation: CASSWGWDSPFYEQYF.